This entry describes one T cell receptor beta chain. Germline V gene sequence: CDR1 SGDLS, CDR2 YYNGEE. The CDR3 consists of 14 residues. The J segment lost 7 bases and the V segment lost 4 bases, leaving 10 bases of the junction unmatched. This entry is derived from a study of control samples from healthy donors and cancer patients. This table comes from immunoSEQ multiplex PCR, and its TCRdb copy is limited to in-frame clones, with some not included. The sample holds roughly 120,000 clones, more than 85% seen once. The sample consisted of PBMCs. This clonotype originated in a man aged 50 or older with head and neck cancer. J is TRBJ1-1 and V is TRBV9; 7 bases align to TRBD1. CDR3 in amino acids: CASSPRGGIGEAFF. The CDR3, as DNA: TGTGCCAGCAGCCCCAGGGGGGGGATAGGTGAAGCTTTCTTT.